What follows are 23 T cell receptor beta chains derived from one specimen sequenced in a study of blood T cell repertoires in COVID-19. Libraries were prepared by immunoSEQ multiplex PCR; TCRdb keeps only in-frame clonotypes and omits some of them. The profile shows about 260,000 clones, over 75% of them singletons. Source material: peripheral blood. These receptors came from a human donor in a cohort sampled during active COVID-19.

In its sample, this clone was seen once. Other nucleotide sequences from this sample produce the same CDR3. CDR3: CASSLGGQAYEQYF. CDR3 in DNA: TGTGCCAGCAGTTTAGGGGGACAGGCCTACGAGCAGTACTTC. This chain joins TRBV27 and TRBJ2-7; 8 bases are shared with TRBD1. CDR3 length: 14 residues. The J segment lost 2 bases and the V segment lost 2 bases, leaving 2 bases of the junction unmatched. Per germline, CDR1 MNHEY and CDR2 SMNVEV (reference sequence).

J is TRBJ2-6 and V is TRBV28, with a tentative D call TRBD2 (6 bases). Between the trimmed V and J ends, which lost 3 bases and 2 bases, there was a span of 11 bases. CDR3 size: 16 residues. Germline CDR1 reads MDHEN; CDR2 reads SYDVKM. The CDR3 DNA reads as TGTGCCAGCAGTTTGGCGGGGCTGGCTGGGGCCAACGTCCTGACTTTC. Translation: CASSLAGLAGANVLTF.

The CDR3 is CAIGVGPGSSGANVLTF. CDR3 coding DNA: TGTGCCATCGGCGTAGGCCCGGGAAGCTCTGGGGCCAACGTCCTGACTTTC. The rearrangement joins TRBV10-3 to TRBJ2-6; possible D gene TRBD2, 5 bases. With 8 bases removed from V and 0 bases from J, the gap between germline ends came to 17 bases. The CDR3 has 17 amino acids. CDR1 and CDR2 (germline): ENHRY, SYGVKD.

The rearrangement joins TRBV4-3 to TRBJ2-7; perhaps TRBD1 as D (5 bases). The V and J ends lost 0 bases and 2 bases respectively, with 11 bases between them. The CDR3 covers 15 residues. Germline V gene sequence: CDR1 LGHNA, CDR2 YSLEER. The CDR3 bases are TGCGCCAGCAGCCAAGATTTCACAGGTACCTACGAGCAGTACTTC. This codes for CASSQDFTGTYEQYF.

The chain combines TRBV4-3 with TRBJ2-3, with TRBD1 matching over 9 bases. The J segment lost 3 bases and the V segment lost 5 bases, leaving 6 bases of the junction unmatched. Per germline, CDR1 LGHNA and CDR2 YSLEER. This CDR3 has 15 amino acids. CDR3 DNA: TGCGCCAGCAGCATCGACAGGGGGAGGACAGATACGCAGTATTTT. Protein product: CASSIDRGRTDTQYF.

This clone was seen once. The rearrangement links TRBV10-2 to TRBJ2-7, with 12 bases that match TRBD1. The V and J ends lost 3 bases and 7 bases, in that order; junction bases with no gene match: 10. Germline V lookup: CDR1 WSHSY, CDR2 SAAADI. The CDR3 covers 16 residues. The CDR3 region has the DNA TGCGCCAGCAGTGAAGGGCCCCGGGACAGGGGGCAAGAGCAGTACTTC. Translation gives CASSEGPRDRGQEQYF.

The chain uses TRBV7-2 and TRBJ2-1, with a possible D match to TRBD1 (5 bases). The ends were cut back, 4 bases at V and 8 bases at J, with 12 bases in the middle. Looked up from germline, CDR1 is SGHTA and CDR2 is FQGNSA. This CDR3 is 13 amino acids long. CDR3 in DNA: TGTGCCAGCAGCTGGACATACCGTGATGAGCAGTTCTTC. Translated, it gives CASSWTYRDEQFF.

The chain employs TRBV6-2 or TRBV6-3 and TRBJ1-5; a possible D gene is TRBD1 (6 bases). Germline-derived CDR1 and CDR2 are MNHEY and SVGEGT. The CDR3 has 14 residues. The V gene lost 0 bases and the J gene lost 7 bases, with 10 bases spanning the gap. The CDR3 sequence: CASSYSAGVQPQHF. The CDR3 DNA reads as TGTGCCAGCAGTTACTCTGCAGGGGTGCAGCCCCAGCATTTT.

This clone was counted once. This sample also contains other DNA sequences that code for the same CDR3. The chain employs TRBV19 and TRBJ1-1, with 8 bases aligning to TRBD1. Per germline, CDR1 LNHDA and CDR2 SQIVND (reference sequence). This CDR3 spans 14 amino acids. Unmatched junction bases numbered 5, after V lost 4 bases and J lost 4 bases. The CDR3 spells CASSTGQGGTEAFF. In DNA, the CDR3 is TGTGCCAGTAGTACCGGACAGGGAGGCACTGAAGCTTTCTTT.

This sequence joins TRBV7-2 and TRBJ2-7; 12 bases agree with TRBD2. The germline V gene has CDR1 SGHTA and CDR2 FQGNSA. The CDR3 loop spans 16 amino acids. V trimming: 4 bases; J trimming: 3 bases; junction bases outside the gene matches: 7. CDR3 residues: CASSSSGTSGYYEQYF. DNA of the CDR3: TGTGCCAGCAGCTCCTCCGGGACTAGCGGGTACTACGAGCAGTACTTC.

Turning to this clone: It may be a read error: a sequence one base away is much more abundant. The CDR3 here is CASSLSGEQYF. The CDR3 DNA follows: TGTGCCAGCAGCTTATCGGGCGAGCAGTACTTC. The chain recombines TRBV7-9 with TRBJ2-7; D is undetermined. This CDR3 has 11 amino acids. The V end was cut by 2 bases, the J end by 6 bases, with 5 bases between. Looked up from germline, CDR1 is SEHNR and CDR2 is FQNEAQ (reference sequence).

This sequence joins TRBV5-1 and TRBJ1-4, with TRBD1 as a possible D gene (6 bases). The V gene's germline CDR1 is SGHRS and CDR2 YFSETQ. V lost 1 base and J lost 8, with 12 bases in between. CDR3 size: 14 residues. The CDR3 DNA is TGCGCCAGCAGCTTGTCCGGGGGGCGGGAAAAACTGTTTTTT. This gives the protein CASSLSGGREKLFF.

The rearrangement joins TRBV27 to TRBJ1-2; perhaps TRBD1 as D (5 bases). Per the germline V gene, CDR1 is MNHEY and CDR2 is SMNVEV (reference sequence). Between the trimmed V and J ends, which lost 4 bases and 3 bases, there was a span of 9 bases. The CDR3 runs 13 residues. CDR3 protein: CASSSAGYYGYTF. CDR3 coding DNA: TGTGCCAGCAGTTCTGCAGGGTACTATGGCTACACCTTC.

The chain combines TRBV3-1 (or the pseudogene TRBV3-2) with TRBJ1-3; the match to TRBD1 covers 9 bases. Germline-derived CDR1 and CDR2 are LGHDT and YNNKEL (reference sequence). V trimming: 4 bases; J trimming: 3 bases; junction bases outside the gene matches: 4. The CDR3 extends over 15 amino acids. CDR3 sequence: CASSRGQGLGNTIYF. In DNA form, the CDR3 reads TGTGCCAGCAGCCGAGGACAGGGGCTTGGAAACACCATATATTTT.

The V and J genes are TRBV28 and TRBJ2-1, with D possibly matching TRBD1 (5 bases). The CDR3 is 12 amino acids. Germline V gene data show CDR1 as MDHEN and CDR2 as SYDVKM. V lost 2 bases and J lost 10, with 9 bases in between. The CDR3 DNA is TGTGCCAGCAGTTTAGGGGCGGTAGAGCAGTTCTTC. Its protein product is CASSLGAVEQFF.

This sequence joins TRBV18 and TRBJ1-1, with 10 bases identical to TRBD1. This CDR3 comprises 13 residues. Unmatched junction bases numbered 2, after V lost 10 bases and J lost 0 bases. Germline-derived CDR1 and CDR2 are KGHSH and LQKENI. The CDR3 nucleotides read TGTGCCACGGGACAGGGGATGAACACTGAAGCTTTCTTT. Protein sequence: CATGQGMNTEAFF.

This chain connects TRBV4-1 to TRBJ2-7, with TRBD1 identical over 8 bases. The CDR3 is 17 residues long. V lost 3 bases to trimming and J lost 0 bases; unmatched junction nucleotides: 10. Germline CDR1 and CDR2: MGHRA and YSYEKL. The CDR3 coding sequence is TGCGCCAGCAGCCACCCGATCCGGGACAGGAGCTCCTACGAGCAGTACTTC. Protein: CASSHPIRDRSSYEQYF.

This CDR3 is CATSSRDRAYSPLHF. CDR3 DNA: TGTGCCACCAGCAGCAGGGACAGGGCCTATTCACCCCTCCACTTT. The chain is built from TRBV15 and TRBJ1-6; 9 bases map to TRBD1. The CDR3 has 15 residues. The J segment lost 8 bases and the V segment lost 3 bases, leaving 5 bases of the junction unmatched. CDR1 is LNHNV, CDR2 YYDKDF, per germline (reference sequence). Based on the CDR3 plus reference TRBV15 and TRBJ1-6, the full variable domain is DAMVIQNPRYQVTQFGKPVTLSCSQTLNHNVMYWYQQKSSQAPKLLFHYYDKDFNNEADTPDNFQSRRPNTSFCFLDIRSPGLGDTAMYLCATSSRDRAYSPLHFGNGTRLTVT.

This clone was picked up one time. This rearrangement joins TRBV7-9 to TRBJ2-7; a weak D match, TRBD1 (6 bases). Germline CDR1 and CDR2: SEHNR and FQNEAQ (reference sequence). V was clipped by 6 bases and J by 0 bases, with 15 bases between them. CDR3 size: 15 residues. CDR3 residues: CASRPDTGYSYEQYF. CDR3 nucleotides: TGTGCCAGCAGACCCGACACAGGGTACTCCTACGAGCAGTACTTC.

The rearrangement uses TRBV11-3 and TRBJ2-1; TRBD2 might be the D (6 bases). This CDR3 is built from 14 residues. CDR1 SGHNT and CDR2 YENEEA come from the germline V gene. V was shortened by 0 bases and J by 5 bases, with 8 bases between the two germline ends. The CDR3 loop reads CASSLDGGNNEQFF. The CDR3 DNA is TGTGCCAGCAGCTTAGATGGGGGGAACAATGAGCAGTTCTTC.

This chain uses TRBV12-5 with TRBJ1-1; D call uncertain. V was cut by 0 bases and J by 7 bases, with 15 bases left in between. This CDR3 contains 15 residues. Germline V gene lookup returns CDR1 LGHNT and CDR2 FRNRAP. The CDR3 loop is CASGLVRGGRGEAFF. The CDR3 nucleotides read TGTGCTAGTGGTTTGGTACGGGGAGGGCGAGGTGAAGCTTTCTTT.

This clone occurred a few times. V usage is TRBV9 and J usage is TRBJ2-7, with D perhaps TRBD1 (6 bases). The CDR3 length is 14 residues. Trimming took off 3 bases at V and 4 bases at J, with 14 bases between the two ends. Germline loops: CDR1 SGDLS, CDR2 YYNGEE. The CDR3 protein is CASSAGTRLYEQYF. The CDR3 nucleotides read TGTGCCAGCAGCGCCGGGACACGTCTTTACGAGCAGTACTTC.

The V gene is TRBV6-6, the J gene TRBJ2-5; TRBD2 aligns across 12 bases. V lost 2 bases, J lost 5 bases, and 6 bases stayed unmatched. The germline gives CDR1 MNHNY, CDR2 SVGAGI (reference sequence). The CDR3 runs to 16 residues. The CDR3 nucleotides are TGTGCCAGCAGTTACACTCTAGCGGGAGGGATGGAGACCCAGTACTTC. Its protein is CASSYTLAGGMETQYF.